The 32 T cell receptor beta chains in this list originate from one sample, sequenced in a study of T cell changes during pregnancy in multiple sclerosis. Profiling relied on immunoSEQ multiplex PCR, and the TCRdb table lists in-frame clones only, not all of them. The table has tens of thousands of clones, approximately 92% seen once; the top ten hold approximately 0.85%. The input for sequencing was peripheral blood, taken in the first trimester of pregnancy. The receptors were sampled from a female donor with multiple sclerosis, enrolled in a pregnancy study.

This rearrangement joins TRBV30 to TRBJ1-2; D gene unclear. Germline CDR1 GTSNPN, CDR2 SVGIG (reference sequence). The CDR3 is 14 amino acids. Trimming stripped 1 base from V and 5 bases from J, with 14 bases between. The CDR3 loop is CAWSDPPTRYGYTF. The CDR3 DNA reads as TGTGCCTGGAGTGACCCCCCGACTAGGTATGGCTACACCTTC.

V usage is TRBV6-5 and J usage is TRBJ1-4; D is unclear. CDR1 is MNHEY and CDR2 is SVGAGI in the germline V gene. The V gene lost 7 bases and the J gene lost 3 bases, with 12 bases spanning the gap. The CDR3 loop spans 14 amino acids. CDR3 coding DNA: TGTGCCAGCAAACTAGGGATTGCTAATGAAAAACTGTTTTTT. This translates into CASKLGIANEKLFF.

The CDR3 coding sequence is TGTGCCAGCAGGGTAGACAGGAATGAAAAACTGTTTTTT. Its translation: CASRVDRNEKLFF. This chain joins TRBV7-2 and TRBJ1-4, with D perhaps TRBD1 (6 bases). Germline CDR1 reads SGHTA; CDR2 reads FQGNSA. V was clipped by 6 bases and J by 5 bases, with 10 bases between them. The CDR3 runs 13 residues.

V is TRBV29-1 and J is TRBJ2-7; 7 bases align to TRBD1. With V trimmed by 6 bases and J by 1 base, 9 bases remained unmatched. Germline V gives CDR1 SQVTM, CDR2 ANQGSEA. This CDR3 has 14 amino acids. Here the CDR3 DNA reads TGCAGCGTCCCTAAAGGGGGCAGATCCTACGAGCAGTACTTC. It yields the protein CSVPKGGRSYEQYF.

The chain recombines TRBV5-4 with TRBJ1-2; D not resolved. Germline CDR1 SGHNT, CDR2 YYREEE (reference sequence). V was cut by 7 bases and J by 4 bases, with 17 bases left in between. The CDR3 runs 14 residues. The CDR3 DNA reads as TGTGCCAGCGGCAAAACCGGGGATTCCTATGGCTACACCTTC. Translating it yields CASGKTGDSYGYTF.

V gene TRBV7-3 combines with J gene TRBJ2-2; 9 nucleotides align to TRBD2. Per germline, CDR1 SGHTA and CDR2 FQGTGA. The CDR3 totals 15 residues. J was trimmed by 6 bases and V by 2 bases; bases with no gene match: 4. This chain's CDR3 is CASSLAGGLPGELFF. The DNA for the CDR3 is TGTGCCAGCAGCTTAGCGGGGGGGCTCCCCGGGGAGCTGTTTTTT.

CDR3 amino acids: CASSYGAMNTEAFF. The CDR3 DNA reads as TGTGCCAGCAGTTACGGGGCTATGAACACTGAAGCTTTCTTT. J is TRBJ1-1 and V is TRBV6-5; D is possibly TRBD1 (5 bases). The CDR3 sequence is 14 residues long. Germline V gives CDR1 MNHEY, CDR2 SVGAGI. Trimming took off 2 bases at V and 0 bases at J, with 7 bases between the two ends.

The chain employs TRBV2 and TRBJ2-7, with 10 bases fitting TRBD1. V gave up 8 bases and J gave up 3 bases; unmatched junction bases: 7. Germline V gene sequence: CDR1 SNHLY, CDR2 FYNNEI. CDR3 size: 14 residues. In nucleotides, the CDR3 is TGTGCCAGCCTTTACGGGACAGGGGTCTACGAGCAGTACTTC. This translates into CASLYGTGVYEQYF.

The count of this clone is one. The rearrangement joins TRBV10-2 to TRBJ2-7, with D possibly matching TRBD1 (5 bases). The CDR3 runs 16 residues. V lost 7 bases, J lost 1 base, and 20 bases lay in between. CDR1 and CDR2 from the germline V gene are WSHSY and SAAADI. The CDR3 reads CASTDSLGSRSYEQYF. In DNA form, the CDR3 reads TGCGCCAGCACTGACAGTTTAGGTTCGCGGTCCTACGAGCAGTACTTC.

J is TRBJ1-2 and V is TRBV10-1, with unresolved D. The V end was cut by 4 bases, the J end by 3 bases, with 12 bases between. CDR1 is WNHNN, CDR2 SYGVQD, per germline (reference sequence). The CDR3 extends over 14 amino acids. CDR3 residues: CASSVLYRHYGYTF. The CDR3 DNA sequence: TGCGCCAGCAGTGTCCTTTACAGACACTATGGCTACACCTTC.

The rearrangement joins TRBV5-5 to TRBJ2-7, with 11 bases identical to TRBD1. The CDR3 is 14 amino acids. With V trimmed by 5 bases and J by 5 bases, 6 bases remained unmatched. CDR1 is SGHKS and CDR2 is YYEKEE in the germline V gene (reference sequence). The CDR3 DNA reads as TGTGCCAGCAGTTGGACAGGGGGCTGGAACGAGCAGTACTTC. Translated: CASSWTGGWNEQYF.

This chain joins TRBV19 and TRBJ1-5; maybe TRBD1 (5 bases). Germline loops: CDR1 LNHDA, CDR2 SQIVND (reference sequence). The CDR3 contains 13 residues. The V gene lost 5 bases and the J gene lost 8 bases, with 13 bases spanning the gap. The CDR3 reads CASSATVFEPQHF. CDR3 DNA sequence: TGTGCCAGTAGTGCGACAGTGTTTGAGCCCCAGCATTTT.

CDR3 region: CASRSLDRGNYGYTF. The CDR3 bases are TGTGCCAGTAGATCCCTCGACAGGGGTAACTATGGCTACACCTTC. This chain links TRBV19 with TRBJ1-2; TRBD1 aligns across 8 bases. The V gene end was trimmed by 6 bases and the J gene end by 1 base; junction bases not matched to a gene: 7. The CDR3 has 15 amino acids. Germline V lookup: CDR1 LNHDA, CDR2 SQIVND (reference sequence).

The rearrangement links TRBV18 to TRBJ2-7; no reliable D call. Germline CDR1 KGHSH, CDR2 LQKENI. Trimming shortened V by 4 bases and J by 0 bases, and 4 bases separated the two germline ends. CDR3 length equals 12 residues. CDR3 residues: CASSRDSYEQYF. CDR3 DNA: TGTGCCAGCTCACGCGACTCCTACGAGCAGTACTTC.

V gene TRBV25-1 combines with J gene TRBJ1-2; D is perhaps TRBD1 (6 bases). Germline V CDR1 and CDR2: MGHDK, SYGVNS. The length of the CDR3 is 15 residues. V was trimmed by 2 bases and J by 5 bases, leaving 15 bases between them. The CDR3, as DNA: TGTGCCAGCAGTGAAACGGGGGGCAGAGAATATGGCTACACCTTC. This translates into CASSETGGREYGYTF.

The chain is built from TRBV6-4 and TRBJ2-5; possible D gene TRBD2, 7 bases. In germline, CDR1 is MRHNA, CDR2 SNTAGT. The CDR3 totals 16 residues. Trimming pared 3 bases from V and 5 bases from J, leaving 19 bases between. CDR3 sequence (DNA): TGTGCCAGCAGTGAGAGGGGGAGGGGTGAGGGGGAGACCCAGTACTTC. Protein sequence: CASSERGRGEGETQYF.

This sequence joins TRBV10-3 and TRBJ2-1; maybe TRBD1 (5 bases). The germline CDR1 and CDR2 sequences are ENHRY and SYGVKD. Trimming left V 6 bases short and J 10 bases short, with 13 bases between. The CDR3 totals 12 residues. DNA for the CDR3: TGTGCCATCAGCCGTTTTAGGGGAGAGCAGTTCTTC. As protein: CAISRFRGEQFF.

The J gene is TRBJ2-3, the V gene TRBV19; 9 bases line up with TRBD1. V was pared by 5 bases and J by 0 bases, with 6 bases of the junction left unmatched. This CDR3 contains 16 residues. Germline V gene data show CDR1 as LNHDA and CDR2 as SQIVND (reference sequence). CDR3 coding DNA: TGTGCCAGTAGTCCACGGGGACAGGGTAGCACAGATACGCAGTATTTT. As protein: CASSPRGQGSTDTQYF.

A few counts support this clone. This rearrangement joins TRBV29-1 to TRBJ1-1; D might be TRBD1 (5 bases). Per the germline V gene, CDR1 is SQVTM and CDR2 is ANQGSEA. The V end was cut by 3 bases, the J end by 2 bases, with 10 bases between. CDR3 length: 13 amino acids. The CDR3, as DNA: TGCAGCGTTGAGGGGCAGGTCAACACTGAAGCTTTCTTT. Encoded protein: CSVEGQVNTEAFF.

The chain is built from TRBV5-1 and TRBJ1-6; TRBD1 aligns across 10 bases. Trimming at V came to 0 bases and at J to 9 bases, leaving 6 bases not matched to a gene. Germline V CDR1 and CDR2: SGHRS, YFSETQ. CDR3 size: 16 residues. The CDR3 spells CASSLVSGQGISPLHF. For the CDR3, the DNA is TGCGCCAGCAGCTTGGTTTCGGGACAGGGGATTTCACCCCTCCACTTT.

The chain joins TRBV6-5 to TRBJ2-7; 8 nucleotides align to TRBD2. The ends lost 6 bases at V and 6 bases at J; junction bases unmatched: 13. Germline CDR1 is MNHEY and CDR2 is SVGAGI. The CDR3 length is 15 residues. The CDR3 spells CASSSPFGLASEQYF. CDR3 nucleotides: TGTGCCAGCAGCTCACCATTTGGACTAGCCAGCGAGCAGTACTTC.

The chain recombines TRBV19 with TRBJ2-2; 9 positions agree with TRBD1. J was trimmed by 7 bases and V by 5 bases; bases with no gene match: 11. The germline gives CDR1 LNHDA, CDR2 SQIVND (reference sequence). The CDR3 totals 16 residues. CDR3 bases: TGTGCCAGTAGTTCACTCCGGACAGGGGCCGTCGGGGAGCTGTTTTTT. It specifies CASSSLRTGAVGELFF.

The J gene is TRBJ1-1, the V gene TRBV6-6, with a weak D call TRBD1 (5 bases). V lost 6 bases and J lost 7, with 9 bases in between. The CDR3 length is 11 residues. From germline, CDR1 is MNHNY and CDR2 SVGAGI (reference sequence). CDR3 in DNA: TGTGCCAGCAGCGGTCAGGGTGAAGCTTTCTTT. It translates to CASSGQGEAFF.

This chain uses TRBV5-6 with TRBJ1-1; 9 bases align to TRBD1. The V segment lost 0 bases and the J segment 3 bases; nucleotides outside the gene matches: 9. The germline V gene encodes CDR1 SGHDT and CDR2 YYEEEE. CDR3 size: 17 residues. CDR3 coding DNA: TGTGCCAGCAGCTTGGTAAAGGGGCACAGGGGGCACACTGAAGCTTTCTTT. Protein: CASSLVKGHRGHTEAFF.

The chain employs TRBV30 and TRBJ1-1; TRBD1 matches 8 bases. The CDR3 runs to 15 residues. V lost 3 bases, J lost 8 bases, and 14 bases stayed unmatched. Germline CDR1 is GTSNPN and CDR2 is SVGIG (reference sequence). The CDR3: CAWRASAQGAPEAFF. The CDR3 DNA follows: TGTGCCTGGAGGGCTTCCGCCCAGGGGGCCCCCGAAGCTTTCTTT.

The V and J genes are TRBV19 and TRBJ2-1; 8 nucleotides agree with TRBD1. The CDR3 totals 16 residues. Per germline, CDR1 LNHDA and CDR2 SQIVND (reference sequence). The V and J ends lost 7 bases and 7 bases, in that order; junction bases with no gene match: 15. The CDR3: CASTLVGTGERNEQFF. The DNA for the CDR3 is TGTGCCAGTACCCTAGTGGGGACAGGTGAACGGAATGAGCAGTTCTTC.

This sequence joins TRBV29-1 and TRBJ1-2; D is perhaps TRBD1 (6 bases). This CDR3 has 13 residues. The germline gives CDR1 SQVTM, CDR2 ANQGSEA. With 5 bases removed from V and 1 base from J, the gap between germline ends came to 11 bases. Written as DNA, the CDR3 is TGCAGCGTTTGGACAGCTGATAACTATGGCTACACCTTC. Translating gives CSVWTADNYGYTF.

CDR3: CASRGQGGLNSPLHF. The CDR3 region has the DNA TGTGCCAGCAGGGGACAGGGGGGACTTAATTCACCCCTCCACTTT. The chain employs TRBV6-1 and TRBJ1-6, with TRBD1 matching 11 bases. Trimming removed 6 bases from V and 6 bases from J; junction bases left unmatched: 4. CDR1 is MNHNS, CDR2 SASEGT, per germline. The CDR3 totals 15 residues.

The chain recombines TRBV6-5 with TRBJ2-5; D unclear. This CDR3 comprises 12 residues. The V and J ends lost 5 bases and 6 bases respectively, with 10 bases between them. Germline V gene lookup returns CDR1 MNHEY and CDR2 SVGAGI. CDR3 coding DNA: TGTGCCAGCAGTCCCCCTCAGAAGACCCAGTACTTC. As protein: CASSPPQKTQYF.

V and J are TRBV4-1 and TRBJ2-2; D gene unclear. The V end lost 0 bases, the J end lost 6 bases, and 5 bases lay between the germline ends. This CDR3 region has 13 residues. Germline V gives CDR1 MGHRA, CDR2 YSYEKL. The DNA of the CDR3 is TGCGCCAGCAGCCAAGAAAGCCCCGGGGAGCTGTTTTTT. Translating it yields CASSQESPGELFF.

V gene TRBV11-2 combines with J gene TRBJ1-1; TRBD1 aligns across 7 bases. CDR1 is SGHAT and CDR2 is FQNNGV in the germline V gene. V trimming: 3 bases; J trimming: 4 bases; junction bases outside the gene matches: 5. This CDR3 has 14 amino acids. CDR3 DNA: TGTGCCAGCAGCTTGGGACAGACCTTCACTGAAGCTTTCTTT. It codes for CASSLGQTFTEAFF.

This chain joins TRBV6-1 and TRBJ2-7; no reliable D call. The CDR3 has 12 residues. With 4 bases removed from V and 4 bases from J, the gap between germline ends came to 8 bases. Germline V lookup: CDR1 MNHNS, CDR2 SASEGT. The CDR3 nucleotides are TGTGCCAGCAGTGGTGCCGGTTACGAGCAGTACTTC. Translated, it gives CASSGAGYEQYF.